Listed below are T cell receptor beta chains from one sample, sequenced in a study of CD8 T cells in Susac syndrome. In TCRdb, the immunoSEQ multiplex PCR reads were re-called with MiXCR into one record per CDR3 protein. The data show about 120,000 distinct CDR3 sequences, nearly 96% seen once. Source material: CD4+ T cells from PBMCs. These receptors were taken from a human donor with Susac syndrome. The CDR3 runs from the conserved cysteine through the conserved F or W. The size entry is marked missing in some rows and otherwise reads once, few, many or a size class.

>TRBV7-2|17|TRBJ2-2|NA
CASSLGGLAGGTGELFF
>TRBV14|16|TRBJ2-4|NA
CASSRHEPSAKNIQYF
>TRBV29-1|16|TRBJ2-2|NA
CSVSGQGAHNTGELFF
>TRBV27|12|TRBJ2-3|NA
CASRGRTDTQYF
>TRBV9|13|TRBJ2-1|NA
CASSVAQAGEQFF
>TRBV3-1|12|TRBJ1-1|NA
CASSPVGDKAFF
>TRBV7-9|14|TRBJ2-5|NA
CASSLTPGAGTQYF
>TRBV30|14|TRBJ1-3|once
CAWRLWGPGNTIYF
>TRBV27|14|TRBJ2-5|NA
CASSPGTRAETQYF
>TRBV9|14|TRBJ1-2|once
CASSVVGGGNGYTF
>TRBV6-5|12|TRBJ1-1|NA
CASSSRSTEAFF
>TRBV7-2|15|TRBJ2-1|NA
CASSLAGPVYNEQFF
>TRBV20-1|16|TRBJ2-1|NA
CSARDWGLAGDNEQFF
>TRBV5-1|15|TRBJ1-1|NA
CASSLVDGRNTEAFF
>TRBV12-3/TRBV12-4|14|TRBJ1-5|NA
CASSLGRSNQPQHF
>TRBV25-1|12|TRBJ1-4|NA
CASKGASEKLFF
>TRBV28|11|TRBJ2-7|NA
CASSTPYEQYF
>TRBV30|14|TRBJ2-5|NA
CAWSGWGNQETQYF
>TRBV20-1|14|TRBJ2-1|NA
CSAGGLVGRGKQFF
>TRBV27|12|TRBJ2-6|NA
CASRGGANVLTF
>TRBV12-3/TRBV12-4|16|TRBJ1-1|NA
CASRDVNGARNTEAFF
>TRBV28|16|TRBJ2-5|NA
CASSSRGGAPRETQYF
>TRBV15|14|TRBJ2-5|NA
CATSRDLTAETQYF
>TRBV5-8|13|TRBJ1-2|NA
CASSSRAGHGYTF
>TRBV30|13|TRBJ2-3|NA
CAWSVGFTDTQYF
>TRBV6-5|15|TRBJ1-5|NA
CASRPDRGSSQPQHF
>TRBV30|11|TRBJ1-1|NA
CALSGGAEAFF